The rows below give T cell receptor beta chains drawn from one sample of a study of blood T cell repertoires in COVID-19. Clones were read by immunoSEQ multiplex PCR, and TCRdb kept only the in-frame ones, dropping some. Here the sample spans some 90,000 clones, 81% being singletons. Sequenced input: peripheral blood. All receptors derive from a man aged 60-69 years with acute or convalescent COVID-19. Both conserved end residues are part of each CDR3. The D gene is left open where the match is weak. Where a row states a size, it is once, few, many or the class of an expanded clone; other rows omit it.

v_gene	j_gene	abundance	d_gene	CDR3aa	CDR3nt
TRBV2	TRBJ2-7	NA	NA	CASSEEEGLLSCF	TGTGCCAGCAGTGAAGAGGAAGGACTCCTCTCATGCTTC
TRBV5-6	TRBJ1-2	NA	TRBD1	CASSPQTGEAYGYTF	TGTGCCAGCAGCCCACAAACAGGGGAAGCCTATGGCTACACCTTC
TRBV7-2	TRBJ2-1	NA	NA	CASSLLLGSYNEQFF	TGTGCCAGCAGCTTACTTCTAGGCTCCTACAATGAGCAGTTCTTC
TRBV19	TRBJ2-1	NA	NA	CASSFTRNEQFF	TGTGCCAGTAGTTTCACTAGGAATGAGCAGTTCTTC
TRBV6-6	TRBJ2-7	NA	TRBD1	CASSQTGKTYEQYF	TGTGCCAGCAGTCAGACAGGGAAAACCTACGAGCAGTACTTC
TRBV27	TRBJ1-3	NA	NA	CASSSGVSWPGNTIYF	TGTGCCAGCAGTTCGGGAGTTTCATGGCCTGGAAACACCATATATTTT
TRBV28	TRBJ2-6	NA	NA	CASSPPSGANVLTF	TGTGCCAGCAGCCCCCCTTCGGGGGCCAACGTCCTGACTTTC
TRBV10-2	TRBJ2-2	NA	NA	CASTNRNTGELFF	TGCGCCAGCACCAACAGGAACACCGGGGAGCTGTTTTTT
TRBV5-6	TRBJ2-1	few	NA	CASILGTLHNEQFF	TGTGCCAGCATCCTTGGTACTCTTCACAATGAGCAGTTCTTC
TRBV6-1	TRBJ1-5	few	TRBD1	CASSERGPINQPQHF	TGTGCCAGCAGTGAAAGGGGGCCAATCAATCAGCCCCAGCATTTT
TRBV7-8	TRBJ2-7	NA	NA	CASSFPSTGNEQYF	TGTGCCAGCAGCTTCCCTTCAACAGGGAACGAGCAGTACTTC
TRBV11-2	TRBJ2-7	NA	NA	CASSLDPVYEQYF	TGTGCCAGCAGCTTAGATCCCGTATACGAGCAGTACTTC
TRBV21-1	TRBJ2-7	many	NA	CASSKGRGYEQYF	TGTGCCAGCAGCAAAGGTCGGGGCTACGAGCAGTACTTC
TRBV11-3	TRBJ1-2	NA	NA	CASSLEGRRGNYGYTF	TGTGCCAGCAGCTTAGAGGGGAGACGAGGAAACTATGGCTACACCTTC
TRBV7-2	TRBJ2-3	NA	TRBD2	CASSLTSGGGADTQYF	TGTGCCAGCAGCTTAACTAGCGGGGGAGGCGCAGATACGCAGTATTTT
TRBV9	TRBJ2-3	once	TRBD2	CASSVAGTSGTTDTQYF	TGTGCCAGCAGCGTCGCCGGGACTAGCGGGACAACAGATACGCAGTATTTT
TRBV19	TRBJ1-1	NA	TRBD1	CASHPSGTGGTEAFF	TGTGCCAGTCACCCCTCCGGGACAGGGGGAACTGAAGCTTTCTTT
TRBV14	TRBJ1-1	NA	NA	CASSPPSTGKGTEAFF	TGTGCCAGCAGCCCCCCAAGCACAGGGAAAGGCACTGAAGCTTTCTTT
TRBV24-1	TRBJ2-1	NA	TRBD1	CATSAQGGRKQFF	TGTGCCACCAGTGCACAGGGGGGAAGGAAGCAGTTCTTC
TRBV29-1	TRBJ1-2	NA	NA	CSVEDLQQGGDYGYTF	TGCAGCGTTGAAGATCTTCAGCAGGGAGGGGACTATGGCTACACCTTC
TRBV4-2	TRBJ1-1	NA	NA	CASSQDAAGITEAFF	TGTGCCAGCAGCCAAGATGCGGCGGGGATCACTGAAGCTTTCTTT
TRBV19	TRBJ1-1	NA	TRBD1	CASRTRAGGEAFF	TGTGCCAGTAGGACCCGGGCAGGGGGCGAAGCTTTCTTT
TRBV18	TRBJ2-7	NA	NA	CASSLLSYEQYF	TGTGCCAGCTCACTTCTCTCCTACGAGCAGTACTTC
TRBV19	TRBJ2-3	NA	TRBD1	CASQDRADVDTQYF	TGTGCCAGCCAGGACAGGGCGGATGTGGATACGCAGTATTTT
TRBV6-6	TRBJ2-5	NA	TRBD2	CASSLGGLAGETFQETQYF	TGTGCCAGCAGTCTTGGCGGACTAGCGGGAGAGACGTTCCAAGAGACCCAGTACTTC
TRBV11-2	TRBJ2-1	NA	TRBD2	CASSLTSGGRDEQFF	TGTGCCAGCAGCTTAACTAGCGGGGGTCGCGATGAGCAGTTCTTC
TRBV5-4	TRBJ2-5	NA	TRBD1	CASSSTGGIGETQYF	TGTGCCAGCAGCTCGACAGGGGGCATCGGGGAGACCCAGTACTTC
TRBV7-9	TRBJ2-6	few	NA	CASSLDNSGANVLTF	TGTGCCAGCAGCTTAGACAACTCTGGGGCCAACGTCCTGACTTTC
TRBV10-2	TRBJ2-5	NA	TRBD2	CASSESLGVWAGVGETQYF	TGCGCCAGCAGTGAGTCGTTAGGAGTATGGGCGGGAGTCGGGGAGACCCAGTACTTC
TRBV29-1	TRBJ1-2	few	TRBD1	CSVVGQGASYGYTF	TGCAGCGTTGTAGGACAGGGGGCCTCCTATGGCTACACCTTC
TRBV20-1	TRBJ2-3	NA	NA	CSASAGADTQYF	TGCAGTGCTAGTGCAGGGGCAGATACGCAGTATTTT
TRBV3-1/TRBV3-2	TRBJ2-7	few	TRBD1	CASGQGTSYEQYF	TGTGCCAGCGGACAGGGAACCTCCTACGAGCAGTACTTC
TRBV27	TRBJ2-7	few	NA	CASRSGWGSEQYF	TGTGCCAGCAGATCAGGGTGGGGATCCGAGCAGTACTTC
TRBV9	TRBJ2-5	NA	TRBD2	CASSPQAGGPETQYF	TGTGCCAGCAGCCCACAGGCGGGGGGGCCGGAGACCCAGTACTTC
TRBV24-1	TRBJ2-6	NA	TRBD1	CATSDTWTGGVSGANVLTF	TGTGCCACCAGTGACACCTGGACAGGGGGCGTCTCTGGGGCCAACGTCCTGACTTTC
TRBV6-5	TRBJ1-1	few	TRBD1	CASSYIGGLNTEAFF	TGTGCCAGCAGTTACATAGGGGGCTTGAACACTGAAGCTTTCTTT
TRBV18	TRBJ1-2	NA	TRBD1	CASSRDSNYGYTF	TGTGCCAGCTCGCGGGACAGTAACTATGGCTACACCTTC
TRBV12-3/TRBV12-4	TRBJ1-2	NA	NA	CASRGPSGGSF	TGTGCCAGCAGGGGACCTTCGGGGGGGTCTTTC
TRBV19	TRBJ1-5	NA	NA	CASITHHRGNQPQHF	TGTGCCAGTATTACACACCACCGGGGCAATCAGCCCCAGCATTTT
TRBV10-1	TRBJ2-7	NA	TRBD2	CASSEDSGTSPYEQYF	TGCGCCAGCAGTGAAGACTCCGGGACTAGCCCATACGAGCAGTACTTC
TRBV6-5	TRBJ2-1	NA	TRBD2	CASSRSGNGYNEQFF	TGTGCCAGCAGCCGTAGCGGGAACGGGTACAATGAGCAGTTCTTC
TRBV3-1/TRBV3-2	TRBJ1-2	NA	NA	CASSQGASGYTF	TGTGCCAGCAGCCAAGGGGCAAGCGGCTACACCTTC
TRBV30	TRBJ2-3	NA	TRBD1	CAWSVGQAWTDTQYF	TGTGCCTGGAGTGTAGGACAGGCATGGACAGATACGCAGTATTTT
TRBV3-1/TRBV3-2	TRBJ1-4	NA	TRBD1	CASSQDRGGQVNEKLFF	TGTGCCAGCAGCCAAGATAGGGGGGGACAGGTGAATGAAAAACTGTTTTTT
TRBV7-3	TRBJ1-1	NA	NA	CASSHDRNTEAFF	TGTGCCAGCAGCCACGACAGGAACACTGAAGCTTTCTTT
TRBV11-3	TRBJ1-2	NA	NA	CASSLTTGNYGYTF	TGTGCCAGCAGCCTTACCACAGGGAACTATGGCTACACCTTC